This paragraph reports one T cell receptor (beta chain). The data derive from a study of blood T cell repertoires in COVID-19. On the study more broadly: Samples representing acute and convalescent COVID-19 were sourced from the United States, Italy and Spain.

The CDR3 consists of 15 residues. Looked up from germline, CDR1 is SGHAT and CDR2 is FQNNGV. Losses at the gene ends were 7 bases for V and 6 bases for J; bases not matched to a gene: 12. Participants were aged about 18 to 90 years, lived in over 20 US areas, and enrolled virtually. Clinical histories supplied by participants themselves formed the basis of cohort assignment. In the original workflow: Amplification of reference gene primers provided the estimated nucleated cell counts. This table comes from immunoSEQ multiplex PCR, and its TCRdb copy is limited to in-frame clones, with some not included. The V and J calls and the clone size are those of that table, but D and trimming were determined from the DNA. The sample lists roughly 520,000 clones; approximately 90% were seen once.

V and J are TRBV11-2 and TRBJ2-7, with 10 positions matching TRBD1. The sample taken for sequencing was PBMCs or T cells enriched from blood (not recorded which). The TCR originated in a woman in her 40s who had recovered from COVID-19. As DNA, the CDR3 is TGTGCCAGCACTCCGTTAGGGACAGGGGAAGGCGAGCAGTACTTC. This sequence encodes CASTPLGTGEGEQYF.